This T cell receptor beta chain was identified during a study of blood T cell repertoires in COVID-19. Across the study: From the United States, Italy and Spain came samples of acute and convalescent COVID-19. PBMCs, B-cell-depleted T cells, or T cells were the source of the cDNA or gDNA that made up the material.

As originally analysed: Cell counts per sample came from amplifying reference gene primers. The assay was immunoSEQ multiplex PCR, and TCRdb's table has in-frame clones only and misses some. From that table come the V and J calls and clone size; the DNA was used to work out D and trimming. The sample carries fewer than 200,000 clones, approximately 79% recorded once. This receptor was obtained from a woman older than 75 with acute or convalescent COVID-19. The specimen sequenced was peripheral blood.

CDR3 in DNA: TGTGCCTGGAGTCAGACAGGGGGCGCGGGTACTGAAGCTTTCTTT. Translated: CAWSQTGGAGTEAFF. The gene calls are TRBV30 and TRBJ1-1; 10 bases map to TRBD1. Germline assignment: CDR1 GTSNPN and CDR2 SVGIG (reference sequence). CDR3 length: 15 amino acids. The trim removed 2 bases at V and 5 bases at J, leaving 8 bases unmatched. Complete variable domain (other parts from reference TRBV30 and TRBJ1-1): SQTIHQWPATLVQPVGSPLSLECTVEGTSNPNLYWYRQAAGRGLQLLFYSVGIGQISSEVPQNLSASRPQDRQFILSSKKLLLSDSGFYLCAWSQTGGAGTEAFFGQGTRLTVV.